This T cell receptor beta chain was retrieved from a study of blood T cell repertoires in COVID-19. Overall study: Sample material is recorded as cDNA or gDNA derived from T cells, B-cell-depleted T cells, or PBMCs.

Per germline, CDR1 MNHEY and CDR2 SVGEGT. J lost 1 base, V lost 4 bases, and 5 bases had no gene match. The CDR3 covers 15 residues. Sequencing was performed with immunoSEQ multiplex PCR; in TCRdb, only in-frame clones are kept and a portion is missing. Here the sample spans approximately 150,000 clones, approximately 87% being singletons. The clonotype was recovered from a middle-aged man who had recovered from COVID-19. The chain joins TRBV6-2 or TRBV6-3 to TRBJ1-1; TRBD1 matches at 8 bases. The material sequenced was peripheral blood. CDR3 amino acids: CASSWETGENTEAFF. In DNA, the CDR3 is TGTGCCAGCAGTTGGGAGACAGGGGAGAACACTGAAGCTTTCTTT.